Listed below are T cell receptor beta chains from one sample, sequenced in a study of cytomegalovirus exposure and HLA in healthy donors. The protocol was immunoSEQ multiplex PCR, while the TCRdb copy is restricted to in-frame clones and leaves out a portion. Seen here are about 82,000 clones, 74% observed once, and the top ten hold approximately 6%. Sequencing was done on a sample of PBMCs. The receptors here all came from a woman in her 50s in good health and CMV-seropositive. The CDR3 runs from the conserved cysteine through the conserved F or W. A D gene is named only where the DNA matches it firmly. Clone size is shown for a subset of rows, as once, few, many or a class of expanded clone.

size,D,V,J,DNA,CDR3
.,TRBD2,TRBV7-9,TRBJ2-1,TGTGCCAGCAGCTTTGCGGGAGTAAGGGATGAGCAGTTCTTC,CASSFAGVRDEQFF
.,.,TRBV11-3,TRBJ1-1,TGTGCCAGCAGCCGAACGGCGGACAGAGAAGCTTTCTTT,CASSRTADREAFF
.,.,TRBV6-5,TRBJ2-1,TGTGCCAGCAGTTTCCTCCGCGGGAGTGGGACAAATGAGCAGTTCTTC,CASSFLRGSGTNEQFF
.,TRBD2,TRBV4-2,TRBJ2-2,TGTGCCAGCAGCCTGTTTAGCGGGACGGACACCGGGGAGCTGTTTTTT,CASSLFSGTDTGELFF
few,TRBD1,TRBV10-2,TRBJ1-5,TGCGCCAGCAGCCTCACACAGGGGTCGGGACAGCCCCAGCATTTT,CASSLTQGSGQPQHF
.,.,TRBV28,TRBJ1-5,TGTGCCAGCAGTGAGGTCGTAAAGCCCCAGCATTTT,CASSEVVKPQHF
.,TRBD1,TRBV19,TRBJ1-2,TGTGCCAGTAGTATTAATTCGGGACAGGGGAGCGGCTACACCTTC,CASSINSGQGSGYTF
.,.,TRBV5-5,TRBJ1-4,TGTGCCAGTCTACCGGGGGGCGGTGAAAAACTGTTTTTT,CASLPGGGEKLFF
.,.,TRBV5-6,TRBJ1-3,TGTGCCAGCAGCTTGTCTCTCTCTGGAAACACCATATATTTT,CASSLSLSGNTIYF
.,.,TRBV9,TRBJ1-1,TGTGCCAGCAGCGTAGGTGGGCAAATCAACACTGAAGCTTTCTTT,CASSVGGQINTEAFF
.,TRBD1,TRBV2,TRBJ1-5,TGTGCCAGCGAGGGGGCGAATCAGCCCCAGCATTTT,CASEGANQPQHF
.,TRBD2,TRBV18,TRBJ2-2,TGTGCCAGCTCACCGCCTAGCGGGAGAGGCGGGGAGCTGTTTTTT,CASSPPSGRGGELFF
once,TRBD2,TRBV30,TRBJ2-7,TGTGCCTGGAGTGCGGGACTAGCGGGAACTTACGAGCAGTACTTC,CAWSAGLAGTYEQYF
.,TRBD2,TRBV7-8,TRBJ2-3,TGTGCCAGCAGCCACCGACTAGCGGGAGTAGTCACAGATACGCAGTATTTT,CASSHRLAGVVTDTQYF
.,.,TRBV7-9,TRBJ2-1,TGTTCCAGCAGCTTAGGGAGCGACGGCTCCTACAATGAGCAGTTCTTC,CSSSLGSDGSYNEQFF
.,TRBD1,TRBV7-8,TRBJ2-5,TGTGCCAGCAGCCGCCGACAGGGTTCGACCCAGTACTTC,CASSRRQGSTQYF
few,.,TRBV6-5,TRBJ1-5,TGTGCCAGCAGTACCCACCTACAGGACCAGCCCCAGCATTTT,CASSTHLQDQPQHF
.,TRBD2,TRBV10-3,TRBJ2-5,TGTGCCATCAGAGCGGGGGGACAAGAGACCCAGTACTTC,CAIRAGGQETQYF
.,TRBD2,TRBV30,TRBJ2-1,TGTGCCTGGAGCGTGACTAGCGGGGCGCAGTTCTTC,CAWSVTSGAQFF
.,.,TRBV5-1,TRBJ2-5,TGCGCCAGCAGGCGGCAAGAGACCCAGTACTTC,CASRRQETQYF
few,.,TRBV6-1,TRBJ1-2,TGTGCCAGCCAGGGGACACTCATCGACGGCTACACCTTC,CASQGTLIDGYTF
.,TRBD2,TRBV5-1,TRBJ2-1,TGCGCCAGCAGCTTGATCGGACTAGGGAACAATGAGCAGTTCTTC,CASSLIGLGNNEQFF
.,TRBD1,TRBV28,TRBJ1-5,TGTGCCAGCAGTGGGACAGGGTGGGGACAGCCCCAGCATTTT,CASSGTGWGQPQHF
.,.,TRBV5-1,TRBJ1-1,TGCGCCAGCAGCTTGGCGGGACACCACAACACTGAAGCTTTCTTT,CASSLAGHHNTEAFF
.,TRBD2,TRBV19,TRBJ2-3,TGTGCCAGTAGTATTCTTAGCGGGAGCACAGATACGCAGTATTTT,CASSILSGSTDTQYF
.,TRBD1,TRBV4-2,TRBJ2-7,TGTGCCAGCAGCCAAGCCGGGACAGGGGCAGCCTACGAGCAGTACTTC,CASSQAGTGAAYEQYF
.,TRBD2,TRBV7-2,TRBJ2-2,TGTGCCAGCAGCTTAGCAGCGGGAGGGACCGGGGAGCTGTTTTTT,CASSLAAGGTGELFF
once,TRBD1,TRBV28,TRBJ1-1,TGTGCCAGCAGCTCGGGACAGGGGGACACTGAAGCTTTCTTT,CASSSGQGDTEAFF
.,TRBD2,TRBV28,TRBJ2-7,TGTGCCAGCAGTCTCCCATCTAGCGGGCGGGTCTACGAGCAGTACTTC,CASSLPSSGRVYEQYF
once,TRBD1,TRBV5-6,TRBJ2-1,TGTGCCAGCAGCTTGGGAGACAGGGCGTACAATGAGCAGTTCTTC,CASSLGDRAYNEQFF
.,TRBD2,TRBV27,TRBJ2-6,TGTGCCAGCAGTCCCCTCGCTAGCGGGATTAACTCTGGGGCCAACGTCCTGACTTTC,CASSPLASGINSGANVLTF
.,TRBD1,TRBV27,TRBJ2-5,TGTGCCAGCAGTCCAAGGACAGGTACCAAAGAGACCCAGTACTTC,CASSPRTGTKETQYF
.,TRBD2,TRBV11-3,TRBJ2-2,TGTGCCAGCGGGAGGGGCACCGGGGAGCTGTTTTTT,CASGRGTGELFF
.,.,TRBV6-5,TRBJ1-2,TGTGCCAGCACCCCGGGTAGGAAGTATGGCTACACCTTC,CASTPGRKYGYTF
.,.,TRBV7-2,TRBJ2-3,TGTGCCAGCAGCAGCCGGAGGGCCCCAGATACGCAGTATTTT,CASSSRRAPDTQYF
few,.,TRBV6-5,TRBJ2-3,TGTGCCAGCAGTTCCAACAGGTTGCACACAGATACGCAGTATTTT,CASSSNRLHTDTQYF
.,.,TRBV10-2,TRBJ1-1,TGCGCCAACAGTGAGGGGCGGGCTGAAGCTTTCTTT,CANSEGRAEAFF
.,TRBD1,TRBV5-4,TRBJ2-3,TGTGCCAGCAGCATCGGGACAGCTAGCACAGATACGCAGTATTTT,CASSIGTASTDTQYF
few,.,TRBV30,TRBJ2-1,TGTGCCTGGATGGACTTCCCCTACAATGAGCAGTTCTTC,CAWMDFPYNEQFF
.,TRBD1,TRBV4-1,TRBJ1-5,TGCGCCAGCAGCCACGAAGACAGGGAGTATCAGCCCCAGCATTTT,CASSHEDREYQPQHF
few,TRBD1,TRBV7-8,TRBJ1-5,TGTGCCAGCAGCTTAGTACAGGGGCCGAATCAGCCCCAGCATTTT,CASSLVQGPNQPQHF
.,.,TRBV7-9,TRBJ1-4,TGTTCCAGCAGCTCAGATAATGAAAAACTGTTTTTT,CSSSSDNEKLFF
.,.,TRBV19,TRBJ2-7,TGTGCCAGTAGTGTTGCAACCTGGCCCTCCTCCTACGAGCAGTACTTC,CASSVATWPSSYEQYF
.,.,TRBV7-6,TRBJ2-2,TGTGCCAGCAGCAAAGTGACAGGCTCGAACACCGGGGAGCTGTTTTTT,CASSKVTGSNTGELFF
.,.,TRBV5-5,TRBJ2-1,TGTGCCAGCAGCTCCCTTGGGACTGGCTACAATGAGCAGTTCTTC,CASSSLGTGYNEQFF
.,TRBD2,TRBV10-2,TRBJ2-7,TGCGCCAGCAGGCCCCCCTCGAGCGGGAGCGGCTACGAGCAGTACTTC,CASRPPSSGSGYEQYF
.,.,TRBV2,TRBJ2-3,TGTGCCAGCAGTTTCGGGACTCTCACAGATACGCAGTATTTT,CASSFGTLTDTQYF
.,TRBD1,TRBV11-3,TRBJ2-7,TGTGCCAGCAGCTTAGGTATCGGGACAGCCTACGAGCAGTACTTC,CASSLGIGTAYEQYF
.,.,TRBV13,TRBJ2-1,TGTGCCAGCAGCTTCAGGGCCCTAGGGCAGTTCTTC,CASSFRALGQFF
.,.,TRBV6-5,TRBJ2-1,TGTGCCGCGGTGAGCTCCTACAATGAGCAGTTCTTC,CAAVSSYNEQFF
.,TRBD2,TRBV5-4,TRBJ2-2,TGTGCCAGCAGCTTACCGGGACTAGCGGACAACACCGGGGAGCTGTTTTTT,CASSLPGLADNTGELFF
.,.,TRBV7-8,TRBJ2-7,TGTGCCAGCAGCTTAGATCAGATTTTGACAACTCAGTACTTC,CASSLDQILTTQYF
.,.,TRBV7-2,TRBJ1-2,TGTGCCAGCACCAATAAGAGCAGGGGACCCTATGGCTACACCTTC,CASTNKSRGPYGYTF